The 4 T cell receptor beta chains given below trace back to one sample, sequenced in a study of post-analysis software for immune sequencing data. Included in the TCR beta cDNA libraries were unique molecular identifiers. TCRdb redid the calling of the PCR reads with MiXCR, one entry per CDR3 protein. The table records around 250,000 distinct CDR3 sequences, less than 40% of them present only once. Study-level results: Five TRBV segments, including TRBV5-6, TRBV5-1 and TRBV20-1, were more frequent in patients than controls.

These receptors lack a known antigen. Source material: blood. The receptors come from a girl between 10 and 17 years old with multiple sclerosis.

This clonotype has a handful of counts. A much larger clone differs from this one at a single base, so this may be a read error. The CDR3 loop is CASSSSNNEQYF. The CDR3 coding sequence is TGTGCCAGCAGCTCAAGTAACAATGAGCAGTACTTC. The V gene is TRBV7-3, the J gene TRBJ2-7, with unresolved D. The ends were cut back, 4 bases at V and 7 bases at J, with 11 bases in the middle. This CDR3 contains 12 residues. The V gene's germline CDR1 is SGHTA and CDR2 FQGTGA.

Notes on this clonotype: Possible read error: a much larger clone is one base away. This chain joins TRBV6-1 and TRBJ2-1; tentative D call: TRBD2 (5 bases). In germline, CDR1 is MNHNS, CDR2 SASEGT. The CDR3 is made up of 13 amino acids. Trimming cost V 6 bases and J 10 bases, with 16 bases left between them. CDR3 DNA sequence: TGTGCCAGCAGCAGACTACTAACCTACGAGCAGTTCTTC. As protein: CASSRLLTYEQFF.

The sample holds a few counts of this clonotype. The rearrangement uses TRBV29-1 and TRBJ2-5; TRBD2 aligns across 12 bases. Germline CDR1 and CDR2: SQVTM and ANQGSEA. V was pared by 6 bases and J by 4 bases, with 3 bases of the junction left unmatched. The CDR3 covers 13 residues. CDR3 in amino acids: CSVETSGRETQYF. CDR3 nucleotides: TGCAGCGTGGAGACTAGCGGGAGAGAGACCCAGTACTTC.

As regards this clonotype: One end of the junction is discordant with germline, which a read error may explain. The chain employs TRBV18 and TRBJ2-1; 8 bases are shared with TRBD2. The CDR3 sequence is 17 residues long. CDR1 and CDR2 (germline): KGHSH, LQKENI. The CDR3 loop is CAGSHESGSVTGDEQFF. CDR3 sequence (DNA): TGTGCCGGCTCTCACGAGAGCGGGAGTGTCACGGGGGATGAGCAGTTCTTC.